This T cell receptor (beta chain) derives from a study of a mutant IDH1 vaccine in newly diagnosed glioma. Study background: Vaccinations, eight in total, occurred in weeks 1, 3, 5, 7, 11, 15, 19, 23. Most patients had received both radiotherapy and temozolomide, the prior options being radiotherapy, temozolomide, or both.

The sample's time point: week 11, during vaccination. Every vaccine dose comprised 300 ug of mutant IDH1 20-mer peptide plus topical imiquimod. Patients carried new grade 3 or 4 IDH1-mutant astrocytomas lacking nuclear ATRX. Comments on this clone: Its antigen is still unknown.

Using immunoSEQ multiplex PCR, the repertoire was profiled, and TCRdb retains in-frame clones only, with some absent. The table lists under 55,000 clones, around 90% of them singletons. The CDR3 is 13 residues long. The V gene lost 5 bases and the J gene lost 3 bases, with 10 bases spanning the gap. Germline assignment: CDR1 MNHEY and CDR2 SVGAGI. The rearrangement links TRBV6-5 to TRBJ1-2; possible D gene TRBD1, 6 bases. The receptor was isolated from a man between 50 and 59 years old with glioma. Source: PBMCs, taken from a glioma patient whose treatment included an IDH1 peptide vaccine. CDR3 loop: CASSEGGDYGYTF. CDR3 coding DNA: TGTGCCAGCAGTGAGGGGGGAGACTATGGCTACACCTTC.